This T cell receptor (beta chain) stems from a study of cytomegalovirus exposure and HLA in healthy donors. Study-wide results and limits: Presence/absence results assume similar sequencing depth per donor, which may not hold. As was reported, the HLA-A and HLA-B alleles of most subjects were accurately predicted from TCR beta sequences.

As to this clone: The target antigen is unknown.

Primers for the PCR totalled 60 Vbeta and 13 Jbeta. Clones were read by immunoSEQ multiplex PCR, and TCRdb kept only the in-frame ones, dropping some. The data contain about 210,000 clones, 75% to 85% of them seen just once; the ten biggest clones take up nearly 0.4%. With 8 bases removed from V and 0 bases from J, the gap between germline ends came to 11 bases. The CDR3 runs 14 residues. Germline CDR1 SGHAT, CDR2 FQNNGV. The source is a male donor in good health and CMV-seropositive. The sample consisted of PBMCs. The chain joins TRBV11-2 to TRBJ1-3, with D possibly being TRBD1 (6 bases). The CDR3 protein is CASARTDSGNTIYF. The CDR3 DNA reads TGTGCCAGCGCCCGGACAGACTCTGGAAACACCATATATTTT.